What follows are 23 T cell receptor beta chains derived from one specimen sequenced in a study of T cells in Graves' hyperthyroidism and ophthalmopathy. Amplified regions were TCR beta CDR3 sequences from RNA transcripts. Primed by the HTBI set, a first-round RT-PCR was run on the TCR CDR3. Each CDR3 protein is one row after TCRdb ran MiXCR on the multiplex PCR reads. Of about 640,000 distinct CDR3 sequences listed, around 21% are singletons. The sequenced material came from blood. These TCRs come from a man aged 25 to 40 with Graves' ophthalmopathy.

This clonotype was observed many times. CDR3 sequence reads: CASSPSAGYSYNEQFF. CDR3 in DNA: TGTGCCAGCAGCCCATCGGCAGGCTACTCCTACAATGAGCAGTTCTTC. V gene TRBV7-2 combines with J gene TRBJ2-1; D remains ambiguous. Germline V gives CDR1 SGHTA, CDR2 FQGNSA. The CDR3 extends over 16 amino acids. Trimming stripped 5 bases from V and 0 bases from J, with 14 bases between. Full variable domain (missing parts from reference TRBV7-2 and TRBJ2-1): GAGVSQSPSNKVTEKGKDVELRCDPISGHTALYWYRQSLGQGLEFLIYFQGNSAPDKSGLPSDRFSAERTGGSVSTLTIQRTQQEDSAVYLCASSPSAGYSYNEQFFGPGTRLTVL.

This clonotype was observed a handful of times. This rearrangement joins TRBV4-1 to TRBJ2-3; tentatively, D is TRBD1 (5 bases). The V end lost 0 bases, the J end lost 4 bases, and 11 bases lay between the germline ends. In germline, CDR1 is MGHRA, CDR2 YSYEKL. The CDR3 spans 15 residues. Here the CDR3 DNA reads TGCGCCAGCAGCCAAGATGGGGCCCCATCAGATACGCAGTATTTT. Translation: CASSQDGAPSDTQYF.

This clonotype came up a few times. The chain joins TRBV7-9 to TRBJ2-3; D is undetermined. The CDR3 sequence is 13 residues long. CDR1 and CDR2 (germline): SEHNR, FQNEAQ (reference sequence). Trimming shortened V by 3 bases and J by 3 bases, and 7 bases separated the two germline ends. DNA of the CDR3: TGTGCCAGCAGCTTTTACGCGACAGATACGCAGTATTTT. Translating gives CASSFYATDTQYF. Variable domain in full (rest from reference TRBV7-9 and TRBJ2-3): DTGVSQNPRHKITKRGQNVTFRCDPISEHNRLYWYRQTLGQGPEFLTYFQNEAQLEKSRLLSDRFSAERPKGSFSTLEIQRTEQGDSAMYLCASSFYATDTQYFGPGTRLTVL.

The chain joins TRBV4-1 to TRBJ2-3, with 10 bases lining up with TRBD2. This CDR3 is built from 17 residues. Germline trimming cut 2 bases from V and 2 bases from J; bases unmatched to any gene: 7. Germline lookup yields CDR1 MGHRA and CDR2 YSYEKL. The CDR3 loop reads CASSQRGLARNTDTQYF. Here the CDR3 DNA reads TGCGCCAGCAGCCAACGGGGACTAGCGAGAAACACAGATACGCAGTATTTT.

This clonotype was seen a handful of times. The gene calls are TRBV20-1 and TRBJ2-1; D might be TRBD1 (5 bases). The CDR3 runs 15 residues. CDR1 is DFQATT and CDR2 is SNEGSKA in the germline V gene (reference sequence). V lost 5 bases, J lost 2 bases, and 16 bases lay in between. The CDR3 is CSAQGARVTYNEQFF. CDR3 DNA: TGCAGTGCTCAAGGGGCTAGAGTTACCTACAATGAGCAGTTCTTC.

Many counts were recorded for this clonotype. The chain combines TRBV30 with TRBJ1-2; D call uncertain. CDR1 is GTSNPN and CDR2 is SVGIG in the germline V gene (reference sequence). The V end lost 0 bases, the J end lost 4 bases, and 18 bases lay between the germline ends. This CDR3 is 16 amino acids long. This CDR3 is CAWSVSLGDWSYGYTF. DNA of the CDR3: TGTGCCTGGAGTGTATCCCTTGGCGATTGGAGCTATGGCTACACCTTC.

This clonotype was seen repeatedly, ten times or more. The chain uses TRBV7-6 and TRBJ2-7, with TRBD1 identical over 7 bases. Looked up from germline, CDR1 is SGHVS and CDR2 is FNYEAQ. The V gene end was trimmed by 5 bases and the J gene end by 7 bases; junction bases not matched to a gene: 14. The CDR3 spans 15 residues. The CDR3 coding sequence is TGTGCCAGCAGCCAAACCCCGACAGGGTCAGGAGAGCAGTACTTC. It codes for CASSQTPTGSGEQYF.

The chain is built from TRBV19 and TRBJ1-2, with 10 bases identical to TRBD1. The trim removed 5 bases at V and 5 bases at J, leaving 5 bases unmatched. CDR1 and CDR2 from the germline V gene are LNHDA and SQIVND (reference sequence). The CDR3 totals 14 residues. Written as DNA, the CDR3 is TGTGCCAGTAGTCCGGGACAGGGGAAATATGGCTACACCTTC. Translated: CASSPGQGKYGYTF.

This clonotype was detected only a few times. The chain links TRBV2 to TRBJ2-1; tentative D call: TRBD1 (6 bases). This CDR3 spans 14 amino acids. V lost 8 bases to trimming and J lost 0 bases, with 11 bases between them. The germline gives CDR1 SNHLY, CDR2 FYNNEI. CDR3 in amino acids: CASFDRSSYNEQFF. The CDR3, as DNA: TGTGCCAGCTTTGACAGGAGCTCCTACAATGAGCAGTTCTTC.

The V gene is TRBV29-1, the J gene TRBJ2-1; perhaps TRBD2 as D (5 bases). The CDR3 has 13 residues. From germline, CDR1 is SQVTM and CDR2 ANQGSEA. The V and J ends lost 4 bases and 0 bases respectively, with 7 bases between them. The CDR3 DNA follows: TGCAGCGTTGGTAGCGACTCCTACAATGAGCAGTTCTTC. It translates to CSVGSDSYNEQFF.

This clonotype has more than one count but fewer than ten. The chain is built from TRBV4-1 and TRBJ2-7, with 11 positions matching TRBD1. Trimming took 4 bases from V and 4 from J; bases not matched to a gene: 6. From germline, CDR1 is MGHRA and CDR2 YSYEKL. CDR3 length: 15 residues. CDR3 nucleotides: TGCGCCAGCAGCCCACGGACAGGGGGCATATACGAGCAGTACTTC. Translated, it gives CASSPRTGGIYEQYF.

In its sample, this clonotype was seen many times. The genes are TRBV2 and TRBJ1-4; 8 bases are shared with TRBD1. CDR3 length equals 14 residues. From germline, CDR1 is SNHLY and CDR2 FYNNEI. J gave up 5 bases and V 5 bases, and 4 bases lay outside the gene matches. For the CDR3, the DNA is TGTGCCAGCAGTAGGACAGGGTGGAATGAAAAACTGTTTTTT. It is translated as CASSRTGWNEKLFF.

This clonotype was counted ten times or more. This chain links TRBV6-1 with TRBJ1-3; D call uncertain. CDR3 size: 16 residues. Germline V gene sequence: CDR1 MNHNS, CDR2 SASEGT. Trimming left V 7 bases short and J 0 bases short, with 16 bases between. Written as DNA, the CDR3 is TGTGCCAGCACCCACAAGGGTTTCGACTCTGGAAACACCATATATTTT. The encoded protein is CASTHKGFDSGNTIYF.

This clonotype was observed many times. The chain couples TRBV5-1 to TRBJ2-1, with 10 bases that match TRBD2. Germline CDR1 SGHRS, CDR2 YFSETQ. The CDR3 is made up of 16 amino acids. J was trimmed by 4 bases and V by 3 bases; bases with no gene match: 7. CDR3 DNA: TGCGCCAGCAGCTCAGCACTAGCGGGGCCGTACAATGAGCAGTTCTTC. Its translation: CASSSALAGPYNEQFF.

For this clonotype: The junction departs from germline at one end; a sequencing error may be responsible. The V and J genes are TRBV7-7 and TRBJ2-2; 7 bases agree with TRBD2. CDR1 and CDR2 (germline): SSHAT, FNYEAQ (reference sequence). This CDR3 has 18 residues. This CDR3 reads CASSTWTASGSGTGELFF. In nucleotides, the CDR3 is TGTGCTAGCAGCACATGGACGGCTAGCGGAAGTGGCACCGGGGAGCTGTTTTTT. Looking up the rest from reference TRBV7-7 and TRBJ2-2 gives the full variable domain: GAGVSQSPRYKVTKRGQDVTLRCDPISSHATLYWYQQALGQGPEFLTYFNYEAQPDKSGLPSDRFSAERPEGSISTLTIQRTEQRDSAMYRCASSTWTASGSGTGELFFGEGSRLTVL.

This clonotype came up a few times. The V gene is TRBV28, the J gene TRBJ2-7; 8 nucleotides line up with TRBD1. V was pared by 1 base and J by 2 bases, with 7 bases of the junction left unmatched. Germline-derived CDR1 and CDR2 are MDHEN and SYDVKM. This CDR3 comprises 16 residues. This CDR3 reads CASSLSPGQVAYEQYF. The CDR3 DNA reads TGTGCCAGCAGTTTATCCCCGGGACAGGTGGCCTACGAGCAGTACTTC. The full variable domain, completed using reference TRBV28 and TRBJ2-7, is DVKVTQSSRYLVKRTGEKVFLECVQDMDHENMFWYRQDPGLGLRLIYFSYDVKMKEKGDIPEGYSVSREKKERFSLILESASTNQTSMYLCASSLSPGQVAYEQYFGPGTRLTVT.

With respect to this clonotype: This sequence may be a read error, since a much larger clone differs from it by one base. This chain connects TRBV27 to TRBJ2-5, with no clear D. V gave up 5 bases and J gave up 7 bases, with 14 bases separating them. Germline lookup yields CDR1 MNHEY and CDR2 SMNVEV (reference sequence). The CDR3 runs to 13 residues. CDR3 sequence reads: CASSTILAGTQYF. DNA of the CDR3: TGTGCCAGCAGTACGATCCTTGCCGGGACCCAGTACTTC.

In its sample, this clonotype was seen a few times. This chain joins TRBV28 and TRBJ1-5, with D perhaps matching TRBD1 (6 bases). The V gene's germline CDR1 is MDHEN and CDR2 SYDVKM. Trimming stripped 5 bases from V and 8 bases from J, with 25 bases between. The CDR3 loop spans 17 amino acids. CDR3 sequence (DNA): TGTGCCAGCAGTGAAGCGCTTCGGACAGTACCGCGGAAGCCCCAGCATTTT. This sequence encodes CASSEALRTVPRKPQHF.

This clonotype has at least ten counts. V gene TRBV28 combines with J gene TRBJ1-4, with 8 bases matching TRBD1. Per germline, CDR1 MDHEN and CDR2 SYDVKM. The V and J ends lost 3 bases and 0 bases, in that order; junction bases with no gene match: 3. CDR3 size: 16 residues. CDR3 nucleotide sequence: TGTGCCAGCAGTTTGCAGGGGGCCGCAACTAATGAAAAACTGTTTTTT. Amino acids: CASSLQGAATNEKLFF.

This clonotype was counted at least ten times. The chain employs TRBV10-3 and TRBJ1-1, with 10 bases lining up with TRBD1. Unmatched junction bases numbered 4, after V lost 5 bases and J lost 4 bases. Looked up from germline, CDR1 is ENHRY and CDR2 is SYGVKD. This CDR3 is 14 amino acids long. The CDR3 bases are TGTGCCATCAGTCATGGACAGGGGGTCACTGAAGCTTTCTTT. This translates into CAISHGQGVTEAFF.

Ten or more counts support this clonotype. The chain carries TRBV3-1 and TRBJ1-6; TRBD1 matches at 7 bases. Germline CDR1 is LGHDT and CDR2 is YNNKEL (reference sequence). Losses at the gene ends were 3 bases for V and 14 bases for J; bases not matched to a gene: 10. This CDR3 is built from 14 residues. Here the CDR3 reads CASSQIGTARTLHF. In nucleotides, the CDR3 is TGTGCCAGCAGCCAGATAGGGACAGCGCGGACCCTCCACTTT.

This clonotype was observed a handful of times. CDR3 coding DNA: TGTGCCAGCTCACCATTCGAGTCAGGGGAAGCTTTCTTT. Translating it yields CASSPFESGEAFF. The chain carries TRBV18 and TRBJ1-1, with a tentative D call TRBD1 (5 bases). This CDR3 is built from 13 residues. V was pared by 2 bases and J by 8 bases, with 12 bases between. Germline assignment: CDR1 KGHSH and CDR2 LQKENI.

The chain uses TRBV13 and TRBJ2-2; 7 positions agree with TRBD2. The CDR3 length is 17 residues. The V gene's germline CDR1 is PRHDT and CDR2 FYEKMQ (reference sequence). V lost 2 bases to trimming and J lost 7 bases; unmatched junction nucleotides: 13. CDR3 coding DNA: TGTGCCAGCAGCTTATATCTCGCGGGAGCGATGAACGGGGAGCTGTTTTTT. This gives the protein CASSLYLAGAMNGELFF. The complete variable domain, with remaining parts taken from reference TRBV13 and TRBJ2-2, reads AAGVIQSPRHLIKEKRETATLKCYPIPRHDTVYWYQQGPGQDPQFLISFYEKMQSDKGSIPDRFSAQQFSDYHSELNMSSLELGDSALYFCASSLYLAGAMNGELFFGEGSRLTVL.